The clone carrying this TCR beta chain was picked up many times. The antigen remains unidentified. This sample is drawn from a study of regulatory T cells in long-lasting Graves disease. Study-level findings and limits: With approximately 2,500 shared public clonotypes, persistent patients exceeded new patients, who shared just over 950.

In germline, CDR1 is SGHTA, CDR2 FQGNSA. The CDR3 sequence is 13 residues long. Deletions cut 6 bases from V and 5 bases from J, with 12 bases between. Time point here: newly diagnosed GD, antithyroid drugs for less than 3 months. From PBMCs, RNA was extracted and then used to make the TCR library. Construction of TCR beta libraries relied on iRepertoire HTBI primers and on Arm-PCR targeting CDR3 regions. TCRdb called the multiplex PCR reads again in MiXCR, with one record for every CDR3 protein. The sample records about 540,000 distinct CDR3 sequences, roughly 14% being singletons. These data also featured in a second study, about T cells in Graves' hyperthyroidism and ophthalmopathy. That study adds: Using the HTBI primer set, a first-round RT-PCR was run on the TCR CDR3. Ophthalmopathy was separated from stable hyperthyroidism by a 13 V-J model.

The clonotype was recovered from a man aged 30-40 years with Graves disease. The sequences come from peripheral blood mononuclear cells (PBMCs), collected at new diagnosis, from a patient treated with antithyroid drugs. The chain is built from TRBV7-2 and TRBJ2-3; TRBD1 is a possible D gene (6 bases). The CDR3 coding sequence is TGTGCCAGCAGTCAGGGGTCCCGAGATACGCAGTATTTT. Translation gives CASSQGSRDTQYF.